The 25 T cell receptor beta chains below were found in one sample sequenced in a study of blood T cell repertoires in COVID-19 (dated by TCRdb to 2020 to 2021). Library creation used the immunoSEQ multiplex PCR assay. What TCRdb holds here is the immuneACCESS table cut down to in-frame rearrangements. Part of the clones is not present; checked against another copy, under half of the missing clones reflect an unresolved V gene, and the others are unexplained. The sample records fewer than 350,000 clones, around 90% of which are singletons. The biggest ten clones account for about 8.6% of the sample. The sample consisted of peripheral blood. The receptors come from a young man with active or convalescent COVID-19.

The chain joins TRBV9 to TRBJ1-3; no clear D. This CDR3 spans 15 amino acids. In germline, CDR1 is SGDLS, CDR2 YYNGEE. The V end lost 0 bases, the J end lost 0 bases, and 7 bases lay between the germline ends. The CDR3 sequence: CASSVGSSSGNTIYF. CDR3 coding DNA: TGTGCCAGCAGCGTAGGATCCAGCTCTGGAAACACCATATATTTT.

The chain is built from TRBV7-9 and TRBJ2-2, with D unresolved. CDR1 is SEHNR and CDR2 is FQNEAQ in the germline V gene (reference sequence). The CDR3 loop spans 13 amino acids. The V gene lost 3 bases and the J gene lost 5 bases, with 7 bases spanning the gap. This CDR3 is CASSFSGTGELFF. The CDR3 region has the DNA TGTGCCAGCAGCTTTTCCGGGACCGGGGAGCTGTTTTTT.

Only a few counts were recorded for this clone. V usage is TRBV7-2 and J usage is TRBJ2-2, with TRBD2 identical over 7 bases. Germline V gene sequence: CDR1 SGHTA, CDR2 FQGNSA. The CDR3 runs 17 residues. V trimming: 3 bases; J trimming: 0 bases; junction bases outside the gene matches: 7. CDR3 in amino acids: CASSFPKRGANTGELFF. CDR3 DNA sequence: TGTGCCAGCAGCTTTCCGAAGCGGGGCGCGAACACCGGGGAGCTGTTTTTT. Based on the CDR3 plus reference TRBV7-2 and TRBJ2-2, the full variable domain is GAGVSQSPSNKVTEKGKDVELRCDPISGHTALYWYRQSLGQGLEFLIYFQGNSAPDKSGLPSDRFSAERTGGSVSTLTIQRTQQEDSAVYLCASSFPKRGANTGELFFGEGSRLTVL.

The CDR3 is CASSQTRDRNEKLFF. Here the CDR3 DNA reads TGCGCCAGCAGCCAAACCCGGGACAGGAATGAAAAACTGTTTTTT. The chain joins TRBV4-1 to TRBJ1-4; 8 positions agree with TRBD1. In germline, CDR1 is MGHRA, CDR2 YSYEKL. J lost 5 bases, V lost 2 bases, and 4 bases had no gene match. The CDR3 loop spans 15 amino acids.

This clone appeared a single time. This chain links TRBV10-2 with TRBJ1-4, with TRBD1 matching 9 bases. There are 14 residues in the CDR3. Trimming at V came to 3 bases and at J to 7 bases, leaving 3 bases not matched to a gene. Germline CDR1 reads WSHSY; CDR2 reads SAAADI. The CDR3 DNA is TGCGCCAGCAGTGAATGGACAGGGGCTGAAAAACTGTTTTTT. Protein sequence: CASSEWTGAEKLFF.

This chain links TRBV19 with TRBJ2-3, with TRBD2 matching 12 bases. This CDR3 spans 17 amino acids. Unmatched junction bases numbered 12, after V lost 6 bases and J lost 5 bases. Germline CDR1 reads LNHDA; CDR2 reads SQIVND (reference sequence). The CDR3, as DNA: TGTGCCAGTAGCACCGAACCTAGCGGGGGGGCCGGAGATACGCAGTATTTT. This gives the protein CASSTEPSGGAGDTQYF.

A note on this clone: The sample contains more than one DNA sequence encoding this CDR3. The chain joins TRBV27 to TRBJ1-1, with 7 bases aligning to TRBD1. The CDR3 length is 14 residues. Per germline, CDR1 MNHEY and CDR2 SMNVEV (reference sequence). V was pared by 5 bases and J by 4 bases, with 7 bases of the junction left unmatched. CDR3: CASSPDRVGTEAFF. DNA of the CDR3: TGTGCCAGCAGTCCTGACAGGGTCGGCACTGAAGCTTTCTTT.

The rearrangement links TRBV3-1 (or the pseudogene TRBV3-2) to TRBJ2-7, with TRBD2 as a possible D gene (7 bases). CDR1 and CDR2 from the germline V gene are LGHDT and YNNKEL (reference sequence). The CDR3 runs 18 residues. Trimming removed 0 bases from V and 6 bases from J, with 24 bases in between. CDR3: CASSQDDPRGAPLREQYF. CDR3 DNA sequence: TGTGCCAGCAGCCAAGATGATCCCCGGGGGGCCCCCCTCCGCGAGCAGTACTTC.

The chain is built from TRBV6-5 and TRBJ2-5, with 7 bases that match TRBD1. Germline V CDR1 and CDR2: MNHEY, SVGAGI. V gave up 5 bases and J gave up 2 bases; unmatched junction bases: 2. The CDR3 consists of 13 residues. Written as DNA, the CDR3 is TGTGCCAGCAGTCGGACAGGTCAAGAGACCCAGTACTTC. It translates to CASSRTGQETQYF.

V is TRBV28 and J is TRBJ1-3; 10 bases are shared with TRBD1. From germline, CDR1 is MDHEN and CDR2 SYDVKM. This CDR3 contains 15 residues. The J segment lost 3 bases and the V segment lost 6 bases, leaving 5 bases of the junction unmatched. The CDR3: CASRDRGIFGNTIYF. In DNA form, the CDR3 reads TGTGCCAGCAGGGACAGGGGGATCTTTGGAAACACCATATATTTT.

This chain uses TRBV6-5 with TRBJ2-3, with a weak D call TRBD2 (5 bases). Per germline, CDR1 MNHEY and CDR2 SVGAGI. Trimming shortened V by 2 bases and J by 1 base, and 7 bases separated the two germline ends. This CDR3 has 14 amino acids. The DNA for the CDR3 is TGTGCCAGCAGTTACGAGAGGGGCACAGATACGCAGTATTTT. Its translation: CASSYERGTDTQYF.

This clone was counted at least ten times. CDR3 nucleotide sequence: TGTGCCAGCAGCTGGGGGGGTGGCTCTGAAGCTTTCTTT. Residues: CASSWGGGSEAFF. The chain couples TRBV27 to TRBJ1-1; possible D gene TRBD1, 5 bases. This CDR3 is 13 amino acids long. Trimming stripped 6 bases from V and 6 bases from J, with 14 bases between. Germline V lookup: CDR1 MNHEY, CDR2 SMNVEV (reference sequence).

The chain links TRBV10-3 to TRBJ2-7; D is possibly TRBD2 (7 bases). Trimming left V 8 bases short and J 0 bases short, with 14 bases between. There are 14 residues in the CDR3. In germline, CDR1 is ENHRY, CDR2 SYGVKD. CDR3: CAIGGGSSSYEQYF. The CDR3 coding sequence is TGTGCCATCGGGGGGGGCAGCAGCTCCTACGAGCAGTACTTC.

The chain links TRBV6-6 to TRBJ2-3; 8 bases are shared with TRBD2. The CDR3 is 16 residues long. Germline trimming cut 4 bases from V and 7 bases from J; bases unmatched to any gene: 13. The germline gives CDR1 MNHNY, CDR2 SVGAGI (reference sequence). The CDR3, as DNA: TGTGCCAGCAGTTCCCCCCGGGGGGGGCCCTCGTATACGCAGTATTTT. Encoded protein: CASSSPRGGPSYTQYF.

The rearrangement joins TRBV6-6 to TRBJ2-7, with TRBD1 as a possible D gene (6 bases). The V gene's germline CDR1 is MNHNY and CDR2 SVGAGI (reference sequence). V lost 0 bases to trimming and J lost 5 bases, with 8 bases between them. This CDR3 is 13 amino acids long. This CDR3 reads CASSYSAGDEQYF. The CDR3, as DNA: TGTGCCAGCAGTTACTCGGCAGGGGACGAGCAGTACTTC.

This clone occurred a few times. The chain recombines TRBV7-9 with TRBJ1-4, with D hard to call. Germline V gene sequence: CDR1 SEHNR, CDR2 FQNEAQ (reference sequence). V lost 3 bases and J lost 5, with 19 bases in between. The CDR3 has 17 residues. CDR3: CASSFFALGSQNEKLFF. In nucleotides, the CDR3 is TGTGCCAGCAGCTTTTTCGCCTTGGGCAGCCAAAATGAAAAACTGTTTTTT.

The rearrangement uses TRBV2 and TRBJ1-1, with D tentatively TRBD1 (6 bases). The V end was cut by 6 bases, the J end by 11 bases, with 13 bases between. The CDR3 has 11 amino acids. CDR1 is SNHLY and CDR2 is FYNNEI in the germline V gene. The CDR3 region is CASRGGTTAFF. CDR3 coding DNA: TGTGCCAGCAGGGGGGGGACAACGGCTTTCTTT.

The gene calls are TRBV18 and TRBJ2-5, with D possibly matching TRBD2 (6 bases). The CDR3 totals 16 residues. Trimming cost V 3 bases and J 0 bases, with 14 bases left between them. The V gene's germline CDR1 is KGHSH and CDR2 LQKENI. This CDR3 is CASSPPGTPYQETQYF. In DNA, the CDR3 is TGTGCCAGCTCACCGCCCGGGACTCCGTACCAAGAGACCCAGTACTTC. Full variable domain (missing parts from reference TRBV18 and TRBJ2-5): NAGVMQNPRHLVRRRGQEARLRCSPMKGHSHVYWYRQLPEEGLKFMVYLQKENIIDESGMPKERFSAEFPKEGPSILRIQQVVRGDSAAYFCASSPPGTPYQETQYFGPGTRLLVL.

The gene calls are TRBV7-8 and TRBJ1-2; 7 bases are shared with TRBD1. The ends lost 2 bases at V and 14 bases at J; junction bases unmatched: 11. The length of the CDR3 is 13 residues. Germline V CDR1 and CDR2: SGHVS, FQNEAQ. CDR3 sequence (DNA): TGTGCCAGCAGCTTAAGGGGGCCCACGATGTGGACCTTC. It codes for CASSLRGPTMWTF.

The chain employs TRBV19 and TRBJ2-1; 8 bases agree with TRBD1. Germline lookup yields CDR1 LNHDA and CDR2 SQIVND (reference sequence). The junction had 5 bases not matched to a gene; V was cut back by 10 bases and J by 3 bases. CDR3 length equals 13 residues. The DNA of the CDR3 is TGTGCCACCGGGGACAGGATCTACAATGAGCAGTTCTTC. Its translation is CATGDRIYNEQFF.

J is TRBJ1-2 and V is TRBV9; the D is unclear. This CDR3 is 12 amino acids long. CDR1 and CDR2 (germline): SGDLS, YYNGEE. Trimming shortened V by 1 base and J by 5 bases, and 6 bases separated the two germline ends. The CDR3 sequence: CASSVKRYGYTF. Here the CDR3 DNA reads TGTGCCAGCAGCGTAAAGAGGTATGGCTACACCTTC.

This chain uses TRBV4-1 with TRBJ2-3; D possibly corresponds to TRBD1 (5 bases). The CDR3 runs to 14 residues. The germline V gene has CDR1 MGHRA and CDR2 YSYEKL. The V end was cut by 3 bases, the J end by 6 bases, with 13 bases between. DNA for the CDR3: TGCGCCAGCAGCCAGGTGACAGATTACGATACGCAGTATTTT. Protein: CASSQVTDYDTQYF.

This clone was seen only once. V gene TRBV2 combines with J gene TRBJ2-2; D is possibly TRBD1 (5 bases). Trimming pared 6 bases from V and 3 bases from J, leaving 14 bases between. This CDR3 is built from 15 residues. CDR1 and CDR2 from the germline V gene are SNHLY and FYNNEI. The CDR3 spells CASRPSLGDTGELFF. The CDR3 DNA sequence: TGTGCCAGCAGACCCTCGCTAGGGGACACCGGGGAGCTGTTTTTT.

This CDR3 reads CASSQYTDTQYF. In DNA form, the CDR3 reads TGTGCCAGCAGCCAGTACACAGATACGCAGTATTTT. The V call is TRBV3-1 (or the pseudogene TRBV3-2), the J call TRBJ2-3; no definite D call. CDR3 length: 12 amino acids. V shed 3 bases and J shed 2 bases, with 3 bases lying between them. From germline, CDR1 is LGHDT and CDR2 YNNKEL (reference sequence).

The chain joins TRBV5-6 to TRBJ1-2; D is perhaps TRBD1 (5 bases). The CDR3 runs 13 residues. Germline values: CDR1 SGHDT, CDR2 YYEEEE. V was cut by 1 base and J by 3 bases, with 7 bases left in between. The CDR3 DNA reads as TGTGCCAGCAGCTTGCGGGGGGACTATGGCTACACCTTC. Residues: CASSLRGDYGYTF.